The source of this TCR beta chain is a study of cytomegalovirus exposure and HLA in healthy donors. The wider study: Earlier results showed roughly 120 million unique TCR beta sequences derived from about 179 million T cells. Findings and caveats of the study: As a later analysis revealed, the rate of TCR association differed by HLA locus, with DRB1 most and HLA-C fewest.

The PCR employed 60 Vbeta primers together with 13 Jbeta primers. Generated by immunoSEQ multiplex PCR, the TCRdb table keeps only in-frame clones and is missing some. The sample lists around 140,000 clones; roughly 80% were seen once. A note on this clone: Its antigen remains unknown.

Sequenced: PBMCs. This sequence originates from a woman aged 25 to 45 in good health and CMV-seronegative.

CDR3 sequence (DNA): TGCGCCAGCAGCCGAGCCGCCTCTGGAAACACCATATATTTT. This sequence encodes CASSRAASGNTIYF. V gene TRBV5-1 combines with J gene TRBJ1-3, with no clear D. CDR1 SGHRS and CDR2 YFSETQ come from the germline V gene. The CDR3 is 14 amino acids. With 4 bases removed from V and 0 bases from J, the gap between germline ends came to 8 bases.